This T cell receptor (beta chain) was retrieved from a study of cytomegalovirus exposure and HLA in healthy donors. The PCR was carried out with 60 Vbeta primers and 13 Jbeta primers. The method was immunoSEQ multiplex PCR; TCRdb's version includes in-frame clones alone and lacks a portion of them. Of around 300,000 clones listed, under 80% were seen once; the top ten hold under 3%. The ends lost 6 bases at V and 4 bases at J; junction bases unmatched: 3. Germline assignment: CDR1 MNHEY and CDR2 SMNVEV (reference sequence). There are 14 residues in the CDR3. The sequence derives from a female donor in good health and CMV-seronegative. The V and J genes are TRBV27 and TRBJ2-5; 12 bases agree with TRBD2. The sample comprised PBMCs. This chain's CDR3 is CASREGLAGETQYF. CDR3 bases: TGTGCCAGCAGGGAGGGACTAGCGGGAGAGACCCAGTACTTC.